The entry that follows covers one TCR beta chain sequence. This sample stems from a study of control samples from healthy donors and cancer patients. Libraries were prepared by immunoSEQ multiplex PCR; TCRdb keeps only in-frame clonotypes and omits some of them. The sample carries 110,000 to 150,000 clones, about 90% recorded once. The source material was blood. This clonotype originated in a man between 18 and 35 years old in good health.

The CDR3: CASSQGTDNTGELFF. The DNA of the CDR3 is TGTGCCAGCAGCCAAGGGACAGACAACACCGGGGAGCTGTTTTTT. The chain couples TRBV5-6 to TRBJ2-2; TRBD1 agrees at 7 bases. The CDR3 has 15 amino acids. Germline lookup yields CDR1 SGHDT and CDR2 YYEEEE. V was clipped by 4 bases and J by 2 bases; unmatched bases: 5.